This T cell receptor beta chain was profiled in a study of early T cells in non-severe SARS-CoV-2 infection. Study summary: The chains were unpaired, and the sequenced material was bulk RNA from unsorted whole blood.

Separate cDNA molecules each had unique molecular identifiers attached to them. TCRdb recomputed calls from the 5' RACE reads with MiXCR, one row per CDR3 protein. The profile shows around 99,000 distinct CDR3 sequences, roughly 17% of them singletons. About this clonotype itself: Its antigen is unknown.

Broader study findings: VDJdb-based annotation leaned toward anti-spike CD8 responses and missed private and CD4 specificities.

The CDR3 totals 13 residues. With V trimmed by 7 bases and J by 8 bases, 8 bases remained unmatched. Germline lookup yields CDR1 DFQATT and CDR2 SNEGSKA (reference sequence). The sample here was whole blood, taken at baseline. The chain joins TRBV20-1 to TRBJ2-1; the match to TRBD2 covers 10 bases. The TCR was taken from an adult who was a healthcare worker with PCR-confirmed SARS-CoV-2 infection or an uninfected control (not recorded which). The CDR3 coding sequence is TGCAGTGTCAGATCCGGACTAGCGGATGAGCAGTTCTTC. Protein product: CSVRSGLADEQFF.